A selection of T cell receptor beta chains follows, all from one sample in a study of blood T cell repertoires in COVID-19. Assay: immunoSEQ multiplex PCR; the TCRdb copy retains only in-frame clones and omits some. In the table there are 170,000 or so clones, around 84% of which are singletons. The specimen was peripheral blood. The receptors were gathered from a man aged 40-55 years with active or convalescent COVID-19. CDR3s include the opening cysteine and the closing phenylalanine or tryptophan. The D gene is left open where the match is weak.

V: TRBV7-5
D: -
J: TRBJ2-7
CDR3: CARSLVLGQRKYEQYF
DNA: TGTGCCAGAAGCTTAGTTCTGGGACAGAGAAAATACGAGCAGTACTTC

V: TRBV2
D: TRBD1
J: TRBJ1-3
CDR3: CASRGTGGPGNTIYF
DNA: TGTGCCAGCAGGGGGACAGGGGGCCCTGGAAACACCATATATTTT

V: TRBV28
D: -
J: TRBJ1-5
CDR3: CASSNSQPQHF
DNA: TGTGCCAGCAGTAATAGTCAGCCCCAGCATTTT

V: TRBV13
D: -
J: TRBJ2-1
CDR3: CASSTRDSLGRNEQFF
DNA: TGTGCCAGCAGCACCCGGGACTCCCTAGGTCGGAATGAGCAGTTCTTC

V: TRBV30
D: TRBD2
J: TRBJ2-5
CDR3: CAWSVRGLAWKETQYF
DNA: TGTGCCTGGAGTGTACGGGGACTAGCGTGGAAAGAGACCCAGTACTTC

V: TRBV28
D: -
J: TRBJ2-2
CDR3: CATGVSGELFF
DNA: TGTGCCACAGGGGTGTCCGGGGAGCTGTTTTTT

V: TRBV6-2/TRBV6-3
D: TRBD2
J: TRBJ2-3
CDR3: CASSYPLDGGSTDTQYF
DNA: TGTGCCAGCAGTTACCCCTTAGACGGGGGGAGCACAGATACGCAGTATTTT

V: TRBV9
D: TRBD2
J: TRBJ2-3
CDR3: CASSVERGRSDTQYF
DNA: TGTGCCAGCAGCGTAGAGCGGGGGAGGTCCGATACGCAGTATTTT

V: TRBV21-1
D: -
J: TRBJ1-4
CDR3: CATPKRDEKLFF
DNA: TGTGCCACCCCAAAGAGGGATGAAAAACTGTTTTTT

V: TRBV6-5
D: -
J: TRBJ1-5
CDR3: CASSGTLSNQPQHF
DNA: TGTGCCAGCAGCGGGACTCTTAGCAATCAGCCCCAGCATTTT

V: TRBV15
D: -
J: TRBJ1-3
CDR3: CATWGGAGNTIYF
DNA: TGTGCCACCTGGGGGGGGGCTGGAAACACCATATATTTT

V: TRBV2
D: -
J: TRBJ1-1
CDR3: CASKEELNTEAFF
DNA: TGTGCCAGCAAGGAGGAACTGAACACTGAAGCTTTCTTT

V: TRBV30
D: -
J: TRBJ1-1
CDR3: CAWEGGTLANEAFF
DNA: TGTGCCTGGGAGGGTGGGACACTTGCGAACGAAGCTTTCTTT

V: TRBV9
D: -
J: TRBJ1-1
CDR3: CASSVGSRVKNTEAFF
DNA: TGTGCCAGCAGCGTAGGATCTAGAGTAAAGAACACTGAAGCTTTCTTT